The 30 T cell receptor beta chains given below trace back to one sample, sequenced in a study of shared clonotypes between healthy human individuals. This table comes from immunoSEQ multiplex PCR, and its TCRdb copy is limited to in-frame clones, with some not included. The sample has some 2,500,000 clones; over 85% are singletons. The sample was naive CD4+ T cells from PBMCs. Sample subset: CD45RA+ positively selected. The receptors derive from a man aged 18-30 years in good health. Some clones in this sample may be carry-over from other donors' samples.

V gene TRBV5-5 combines with J gene TRBJ1-3; TRBD1 aligns across 8 bases. The V gene end was trimmed by 0 bases and the J gene end by 3 bases; junction bases not matched to a gene: 2. The length of the CDR3 is 15 residues. Germline CDR1 is SGHKS and CDR2 is YYEKEE (reference sequence). The CDR3 nucleotides read TGTGCCAGCAGCTTGGGGACAGGGAGTGGAAACACCATATATTTT. Translated, it gives CASSLGTGSGNTIYF.

The rearrangement uses TRBV29-1 and TRBJ2-1; TRBD2 is a possible D gene (6 bases). In germline, CDR1 is SQVTM, CDR2 ANQGSEA. CDR3 length equals 11 residues. Trimming pared 8 bases from V and 10 bases from J, leaving 15 bases between. As DNA, the CDR3 is TGCAGCTCCCGATCAGGAGGGGAGCAGTTCTTC. Amino acids: CSSRSGGEQFF.

The gene calls are TRBV27 and TRBJ1-2; 10 nucleotides match TRBD1. The CDR3 runs to 16 residues. V lost 5 bases, J lost 7 bases, and 13 bases stayed unmatched. Per germline, CDR1 MNHEY and CDR2 SMNVEV (reference sequence). The CDR3 loop reads CASSLNSGTGAGGYTF. The DNA of the CDR3 is TGTGCCAGCAGTCTAAATTCCGGGACAGGGGCCGGTGGCTACACCTTC.

The rearrangement joins TRBV10-3 to TRBJ1-5; possibly TRBD1 for D (5 bases). This CDR3 comprises 15 residues. CDR1 ENHRY and CDR2 SYGVKD come from the germline V gene. With 0 bases removed from V and 3 bases from J, the gap between germline ends came to 9 bases. The CDR3 bases are TGTGCCATCAGTGAGTCCCCAGGGATCAATCAGCCCCAGCATTTT. The encoded protein is CAISESPGINQPQHF.

Here the CDR3 reads CSALGQGSEQYF. The CDR3 DNA reads as TGCAGCGCCCTAGGACAGGGTAGCGAGCAGTACTTC. The chain couples TRBV29-1 to TRBJ2-5; 8 nucleotides line up with TRBD1. The DNA end lines up better with TRBJ2-7; the J call may be wrong. The germline V gene encodes CDR1 SQVTM and CDR2 ANQGSEA. There are 12 residues in the CDR3.

The chain employs TRBV5-1 and TRBJ2-3; no clear D gene. Between the trimmed V and J ends, which lost 1 base and 2 bases, there was a span of 5 bases. The CDR3 loop spans 13 amino acids. Germline V gene data show CDR1 as SGHRS and CDR2 as YFSETQ. The CDR3 nucleotides read TGCGCCAGCAGCTTGTCGGTCACAGATACGCAGTATTTT. Residues: CASSLSVTDTQYF.

Concerning this clone itself: It is likely a read error, because the conserved phenylalanine at the end of the CDR3 is missing. The DNA is left out, because the CDR3 cannot be placed on it with certainty; the CDR3 is given as TCRdb lists it. The rearrangement uses TRBV6-6 and TRBJ2-4; no check of the table's D call, TRBD1, against the DNA was made. The CDR3 extends over 14 residues, inclusive of both ends. The V gene's germline CDR1 is MNHNY and CDR2 SVGAGI (reference sequence). CDR3 sequence reads: CASTSAPGADLAPC.

CDR3 DNA: TGTGCCAGCAGTTTATCCCTCAGCGGGAGAAGGTACAATGAGCAGTTCTTC. Protein sequence: CASSLSLSGRRYNEQFF. The rearrangement links TRBV28 to TRBJ2-1; 8 bases match TRBD2. Germline-derived CDR1 and CDR2 are MDHEN and SYDVKM. V lost 1 base to trimming and J lost 4 bases; unmatched junction nucleotides: 9. CDR3 length equals 17 residues.

The rearrangement links TRBV2 to TRBJ2-7; D uncertain. Trimming removed 4 bases from V and 2 bases from J, with 9 bases in between. Per the germline V gene, CDR1 is SNHLY and CDR2 is FYNNEI. CDR3 size: 13 residues. CDR3 protein: CASSGVRAYEQYF. The CDR3 coding sequence is TGTGCCAGCAGTGGCGTCAGAGCCTACGAGCAGTACTTC.

The chain carries TRBV27 and TRBJ1-2; weak D call: TRBD1 (5 bases). The V and J ends lost 4 bases and 7 bases respectively, with 16 bases between them. Germline CDR1 is MNHEY and CDR2 is SMNVEV (reference sequence). This CDR3 is built from 14 residues. The CDR3 here is CASSSTQGVGGYTF. The CDR3 DNA sequence: TGTGCCAGCAGTTCGACCCAGGGAGTTGGTGGCTACACCTTC.

As regards this clone: This sample includes further DNA sequences coding for the same CDR3. The chain is built from TRBV9 and TRBJ2-7; no reliable D call. With 0 bases removed from V and 0 bases from J, the gap between germline ends came to 7 bases. CDR1 is SGDLS and CDR2 is YYNGEE in the germline V gene. This CDR3 has 14 residues. CDR3 in amino acids: CASSVEVSSYEQYF. The CDR3 DNA sequence: TGTGCCAGCAGCGTAGAGGTAAGCTCCTACGAGCAGTACTTC.

The J gene is TRBJ2-7, the V gene TRBV30, with 9 bases aligning to TRBD1. In germline, CDR1 is GTSNPN, CDR2 SVGIG (reference sequence). Unmatched junction bases numbered 4, after V lost 1 base and J lost 3 bases. This CDR3 spans 14 amino acids. CDR3 amino acids: CAWSDGQGIYEQYF. The DNA for the CDR3 is TGTGCCTGGAGTGACGGACAGGGGATCTACGAGCAGTACTTC.

The sample holds one count of this clone. The same CDR3 arises from other DNA sequences in this sample as well. The rearrangement links TRBV5-1 to TRBJ1-2; D is unresolved. Trimming removed 0 bases at V and 7 bases at J, with 7 bases between. The CDR3 is 12 amino acids. Per germline, CDR1 SGHRS and CDR2 YFSETQ. CDR3 nucleotides: TGCGCCAGCAGCTTGGCCTTGGGTGGCTACACCTTC. Amino acid sequence: CASSLALGGYTF.

In its sample, this clone was seen a few times. The gene calls are TRBV6-5 and TRBJ1-1; D gene uncertain. The CDR3 has 11 amino acids. Germline V gene sequence: CDR1 MNHEY, CDR2 SVGAGI. V lost 6 bases and J 10 bases, leaving 12 bases between the germline ends. CDR3 DNA: TGTGCCAGCAGACCTAGGGTGCCAGCTTTCTTT. Encoded protein: CASRPRVPAFF.

The V gene is TRBV6-5, the J gene TRBJ1-4; D gene ambiguous. CDR3 length: 15 residues. Germline CDR1 reads MNHEY; CDR2 reads SVGAGI. V lost 5 bases to trimming and J lost 10 bases, with 20 bases between them. Here the CDR3 DNA reads TGTGCCAGCAGTCCCACTGCTGGCTGGGGTGGAAAACTGTTTTTT. Encoded protein: CASSPTAGWGGKLFF.

The chain joins TRBV6-5 to TRBJ2-5, with D perhaps assigned TRBD1 or TRBD2 (5 bases each). This CDR3 contains 11 residues. Germline CDR1 reads MNHEY; CDR2 reads SVGAGI. Trimming took 0 bases from V and 12 from J, leaving 8 bases between them. DNA for the CDR3: TGTGCCAGCAGTTACTCCGGGACGGAGTACTTC. Translated: CASSYSGTEYF.

The CDR3 coding sequence is TGTGCCAGCAGCAGGACTAGCGGGGTGAGCTCCTACGAGCAGTACTTC. Encoded protein: CASSRTSGVSSYEQYF. The rearrangement joins TRBV2 to TRBJ2-7; 12 bases line up with TRBD2. The trim removed 6 bases at V and 0 bases at J, leaving 6 bases unmatched. From germline, CDR1 is SNHLY and CDR2 FYNNEI. The CDR3 consists of 16 residues.

Notes on this clone: The same CDR3 can be traced to other DNA sequences in this sample. This chain connects TRBV28 to TRBJ1-2, with no clear D. The CDR3 spans 10 residues. Germline V gives CDR1 MDHEN, CDR2 SYDVKM. The V end lost 3 bases, the J end lost 8 bases, and 4 bases lay between the germline ends. The CDR3 region is CASSFNGYTF. The CDR3 coding sequence is TGTGCCAGCAGTTTTAACGGCTACACCTTC.

This rearrangement joins TRBV5-1 to TRBJ2-2; the D gene is possibly TRBD1 (6 bases). Between the trimmed V and J ends, which lost 5 bases and 2 bases, there was a span of 13 bases. CDR1 and CDR2 from the germline V gene are SGHRS and YFSETQ. CDR3 size: 15 residues. This CDR3 reads CASSRTELNTGELFF. In DNA, the CDR3 is TGCGCCAGCAGTCGGACAGAGTTAAACACCGGGGAGCTGTTTTTT.

This clone turned up a few times. The rearrangement joins TRBV27 to TRBJ1-1, with D unclear. The CDR3 runs to 13 residues. Germline V lookup: CDR1 MNHEY, CDR2 SMNVEV (reference sequence). V was cut by 5 bases and J by 7 bases, with 14 bases left in between. The DNA for the CDR3 is TGTGCCAGCAGTATACCGGGAACCGGTGAAGCTTTCTTT. This translates into CASSIPGTGEAFF.

The chain couples TRBV28 to TRBJ1-1; no reliable D call. The CDR3 totals 12 residues. Per germline, CDR1 MDHEN and CDR2 SYDVKM. Between the trimmed V and J ends, which lost 3 bases and 6 bases, there was a span of 8 bases. CDR3 amino acids: CASSLGIAEAFF. As DNA, the CDR3 is TGTGCCAGCAGTTTGGGAATCGCTGAAGCTTTCTTT.

As to this clone: This sample also contains other DNA sequences that code for the same CDR3. The chain links TRBV28 to TRBJ1-4; D is ambiguous. Germline lookup yields CDR1 MDHEN and CDR2 SYDVKM. Trimming took 2 bases from V and 4 from J, leaving 8 bases between them. The CDR3 totals 14 residues. CDR3 sequence reads: CASSLGGINEKLFF. The CDR3 coding sequence is TGTGCCAGCAGTTTAGGAGGGATTAATGAAAAACTGTTTTTT.

This chain connects TRBV6-1 to TRBJ2-5, with D unclear. Trimming left V 3 bases short and J 0 bases short, with 11 bases between. This CDR3 contains 15 residues. CDR1 and CDR2 (germline): MNHNS, SASEGT. The CDR3 loop is CASSDFRAYQETQYF. In DNA, the CDR3 is TGTGCCAGCAGTGACTTTCGGGCTTACCAAGAGACCCAGTACTTC.

The J gene is TRBJ2-1, the V gene TRBV10-3; 7 positions agree with TRBD1. V lost 10 bases and J lost 1; bases outside the gene matches: 4. This CDR3 spans 13 amino acids. The germline gives CDR1 ENHRY, CDR2 SYGVKD. CDR3 in amino acids: CATGTVSYNEQFF. CDR3 nucleotides: TGTGCCACCGGGACAGTATCCTACAATGAGCAGTTCTTC.

This chain uses TRBV4-1 with TRBJ1-6, with D hard to call. Germline CDR1 and CDR2: MGHRA and YSYEKL. Trimming stripped 8 bases from V and 4 bases from J, with 12 bases between. This CDR3 is 14 amino acids long. Here the CDR3 reads CASAPPGYNSPLHF. Here the CDR3 DNA reads TGCGCCAGCGCCCCTCCGGGTTATAATTCACCCCTCCACTTT.

This chain joins TRBV4-1 and TRBJ2-7; D is tentatively TRBD1 or TRBD2 (5 bases each). V was trimmed by 2 bases and J by 12 bases, leaving 20 bases between them. There are 14 residues in the CDR3. Germline CDR1 is MGHRA and CDR2 is YSYEKL. CDR3 residues: CASSQLTRDPLRYF. CDR3 bases: TGCGCCAGCAGCCAACTTACTCGGGACCCCTTACGGTACTTC.

This clone occurred once. The chain joins TRBV7-2 to TRBJ1-6, with 7 nucleotides matching TRBD1. J lost 7 bases, V lost 4 bases, and 10 bases had no gene match. The germline V gene encodes CDR1 SGHTA and CDR2 FQGNSA. There are 16 residues in the CDR3. The CDR3 sequence: CASSSGTAQTNSPLHF. The CDR3 DNA reads as TGTGCCAGCAGCTCCGGGACAGCCCAAACGAATTCACCCCTCCACTTT.

The genes are TRBV2 and TRBJ2-7, with D perhaps matching TRBD1 (6 bases). The CDR3 length is 12 residues. Germline loops: CDR1 SNHLY, CDR2 FYNNEI. V was cut by 6 bases and J by 5 bases, with 11 bases left in between. The CDR3 sequence is CASRETGNEQYF. As DNA, the CDR3 is TGTGCCAGCAGGGAGACAGGAAACGAGCAGTACTTC.

The rearrangement links TRBV5-4 to TRBJ2-4, with D tentatively TRBD2 (6 bases). The ends were cut back, 3 bases at V and 9 bases at J, with 13 bases in the middle. The CDR3 is 13 amino acids. Germline assignment: CDR1 SGHNT and CDR2 YYREEE (reference sequence). The CDR3 DNA follows: TGTGCCAGCAGCTCGACGGGACTTCCCATTCAGTACTTC. It yields the protein CASSSTGLPIQYF.

The CDR3 nucleotides read TGCAGCGTTGCAGTACTAGACAGGGGAGGGAAACTGTTTTTT. Its translation: CSVAVLDRGGKLFF. V and J are TRBV29-1 and TRBJ1-4; 8 bases are a match to TRBD1. This CDR3 region has 14 residues. The germline V gene encodes CDR1 SQVTM and CDR2 ANQGSEA. V lost 4 bases, J lost 11 bases, and 12 bases stayed unmatched.